This T cell receptor (beta chain) derives from a study of cytomegalovirus exposure and HLA in healthy donors. Regarding the study as a whole: Per published reports, the classifier diagnosed cytomegalovirus status with high specificity and sensitivity. Fewer N-insertions (relative to the approximately 700-donor mean) were reportedly seen in an Asian-associated ancestry cluster in a later analysis. Productive status was seen about 90% or about 30% of the time for most TCR beta V segments in an earlier analysis.

With regard to this clone: Its specificity is unknown.

Germline-derived CDR1 and CDR2 are SGHDT and YYEEEE. V was clipped by 4 bases and J by 2 bases; unmatched bases: 8. This CDR3 region has 16 residues. This PCR relied on a set of 60 Vbeta primers and 13 Jbeta primers. TCRdb's table, derived via immunoSEQ multiplex PCR, lists solely in-frame clones and lacks some. The repertoire includes roughly 72,000 clones, 79% of them detected once, and around 21% sits in the top ten. The sample was PBMCs. The receptor was isolated from a woman aged 40 to 50 in good health and CMV-seropositive. The rearrangement uses TRBV5-6 and TRBJ2-3; the match to TRBD1 covers 9 bases. The CDR3 protein is CASSRRDRASTDTQYF. The CDR3 DNA is TGTGCCAGCAGCCGTCGGGACAGGGCCTCCACAGATACGCAGTATTTT.